The sequence of this TCR beta chain was determined in a study of T cells in tuberculosis (dated by TCRdb to the late 2010s). Regarding the study in general: To characterize T cells specific for the mycobacterial lipid antigen glucose monomycolate (GMM), the study used CD1B tetramers together with high-throughput TCR immunosequencing. Study-wide conclusions, independent of this receptor: The stringent sort gate may have missed T cells binding the CD1B-GMM tetramer with low affinity.

PBMC were thawed, rested overnight, stained with GMM-loaded CD1B tetramer, a Live/Dead dye and anti-CD3, and then sorted on a FACS Aria II. The CD1B tetramers were loaded with C32 glucose monomycolate that had been purified from Rhodococcus equi. Before cryopreservation, the PBMC used for tetramer sorting had been depleted of CD14-expressing monocytes as part of a separate study. From each donor, 80,000 to 100,000 tetramer-negative cells were sorted and were analyzed alongside the tetramer-positive cells. GMM-loaded CD1B tetramers were used to sort antigen-specific T cells from a few healthy South African adults. The CDR3, from cysteine to phenylalanine, totals 14 residues. Here the CDR3 DNA is all that survives: 42 bases in frame from base 1. Via the germline V gene, CDR1 is SGHVS and CDR2 FNYEAQ. V and J lose 5 bases and 2 bases, and a span of 10 bases separates them. This clone was detected only a few times. Base-call qualities are not available, and no considerably larger clone is one nucleotide away.

TCR-alpha and TCR-beta chains were sequenced unpaired, so chain pairing information was not available. TCR libraries were generated with the immunoSEQ multiplex PCR assay, using TCR-beta and/or TCR-alpha/delta assays for each sample. The Illumina high-throughput platform was used to sequence the amplified TCR libraries. Under the source paper's analysis protocol: Clustering and dimensionality reduction were performed using pairwise TCRdist distances among GMM-specific receptors from ex vivo sorted or in vitro expanded T cells. Sequence motifs defined by gene usage and CDR3 content were tested for enrichment in tetramer-positive versus tetramer-negative populations. Here the immuneACCESS table is served through TCRdb, limited to in-frame sequences with V and J called. Missing clones are a known gap in these copies; in checked studies unresolved V genes cover under half, and the rest lacks a known reason. V and J calls and clone size are those listed in that table; D and trimming were worked out from the DNA. In all, the sample holds nearly 60,000 clones, and over 75% of those were seen once. 20% to 25% of the sample belongs to the ten largest clones.

Sequencing input: CD1b-GMM tetramer-negative cells sorted from PBMCs. The cell subset or site label, read with the paper, signifies: T cells not binding CD1B-GMM tetramer, sorted from same donor. This TCR was sampled from an adult woman with latent tuberculosis. The rearranged segments are TRBV7-6 and TRBJ1-5; the D segment could be TRBD1, given 5 matching bases. The CDR3: CASSPGEGNQPQHF. The DNA sequence follows: TGTGCCAGCAGCCCGGGGGAAGGCAATCAGCCCCAGCATTTT.